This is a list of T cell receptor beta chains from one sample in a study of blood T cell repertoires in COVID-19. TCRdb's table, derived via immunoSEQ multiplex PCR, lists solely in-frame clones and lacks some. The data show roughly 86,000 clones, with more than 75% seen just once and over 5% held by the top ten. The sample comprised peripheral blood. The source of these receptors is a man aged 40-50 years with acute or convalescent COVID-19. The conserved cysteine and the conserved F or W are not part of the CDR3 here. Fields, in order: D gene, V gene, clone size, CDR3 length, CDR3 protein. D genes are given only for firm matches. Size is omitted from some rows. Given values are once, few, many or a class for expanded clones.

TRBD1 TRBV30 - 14 AWSGGQGLAKNIQY
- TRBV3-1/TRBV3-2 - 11 ASSQDGRKTQY
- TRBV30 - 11 AWGTGGRYGYT
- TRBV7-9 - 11 ASSPQGVGEQF
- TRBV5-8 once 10 ASSLGQIEQY
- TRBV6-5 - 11 AILQDNSYEQY
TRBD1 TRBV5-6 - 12 ASSRAGGWQPQH
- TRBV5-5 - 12 ASSLDTGSYEQY
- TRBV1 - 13 TSSQAGTGGQPQH
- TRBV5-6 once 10 ASSREEYGYT
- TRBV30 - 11 ARQSGDGNTIY
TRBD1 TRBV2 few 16 ASSQTRDRGLNNEKLF
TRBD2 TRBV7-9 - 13 ASSFTPSGLYEQY
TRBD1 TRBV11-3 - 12 ASSPGTGVETQY
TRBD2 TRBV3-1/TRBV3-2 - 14 ASSQESLAGVGEQF
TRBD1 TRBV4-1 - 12 ASSQDRGFYEQY
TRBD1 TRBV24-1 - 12 ATSLTGGGNEQF
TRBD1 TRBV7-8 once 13 ASSFLSSTGIEQY
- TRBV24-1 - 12 ATSDPIGQETQY
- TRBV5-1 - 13 ASSGGDIRTGELF
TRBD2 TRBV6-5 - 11 ASNQRESYEQY
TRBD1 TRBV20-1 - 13 SASGQGAVGYGYT
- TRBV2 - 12 ASSEAQLGSEAF
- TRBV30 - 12 AWNTAGIREAQY
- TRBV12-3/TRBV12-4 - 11 ASSPIAGFGYT
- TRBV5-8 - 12 ASSPGGVQRSLH
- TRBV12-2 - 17 ASRLEGIGGMSSYNEQF
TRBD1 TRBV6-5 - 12 ASIKDRGSYEQY
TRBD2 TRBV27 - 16 ASNTAGGITLSYNEQF
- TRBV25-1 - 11 ASSKQGYNEQF
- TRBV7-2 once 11 ASSRTSLGELF
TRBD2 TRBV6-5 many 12 ASSRLAGGYEQY
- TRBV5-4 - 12 ASSFGTGNQPQH
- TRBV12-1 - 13 ASSLDSRDRGGYT
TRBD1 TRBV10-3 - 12 AISEGTDNQPQH
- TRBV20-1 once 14 SASPSSGQPFYEQY
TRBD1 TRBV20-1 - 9 SGTGNEKLF
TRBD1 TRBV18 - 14 ASSAVGGANTGELF
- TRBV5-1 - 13 ASSAAGITQDEQY
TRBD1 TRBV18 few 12 ASSYGTENSPLH
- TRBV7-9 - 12 ASRAASSYNEQF
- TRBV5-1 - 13 ASSLALSGANVLT
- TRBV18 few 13 ASSPSPSGGNTIY
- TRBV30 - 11 GSSPRLNTEAF
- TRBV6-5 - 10 ASRGPGNEQF
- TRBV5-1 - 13 ASSLQASSYNEQF
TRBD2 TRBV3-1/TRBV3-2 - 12 ASSHRLAVNEQF
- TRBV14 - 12 ASSQGLLRETQY
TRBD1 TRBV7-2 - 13 ASSLTGGGNQPQH
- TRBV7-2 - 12 ASSHTFPEGGYT
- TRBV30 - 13 AWSRLGSSGNTIY
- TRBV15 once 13 ATSRDRGFGTEAF
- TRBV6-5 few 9 ASRGGREQY
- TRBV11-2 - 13 ASSLNARLSYEQY
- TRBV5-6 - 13 ASSDSDSSSYEQY